This is a list of T cell receptor beta chains from one sample in a study of cytomegalovirus exposure and HLA in healthy donors. TCRdb's table, derived via immunoSEQ multiplex PCR, lists solely in-frame clones and lacks some. The repertoire includes 85,000 to 130,000 clones, about 79% of them detected once, and roughly 6.2% sits in the top ten. Sequenced: PBMCs. The origin of the receptors is a man aged 55 to 70 in good health and CMV-seropositive. Each CDR3 is given with its conserved first and last residue. For some rows the clone size is stated as once, few or many, or as a class when expanded; others skip it.

j_gene	abundance	v_gene	CDR3aa
TRBJ1-2	NA	TRBV18	CASSPRGENSYGYTF
TRBJ2-5	NA	TRBV7-9	CASSPSVAETQYF
TRBJ1-6	NA	TRBV19	CASNVDSSYNSPLHF
TRBJ2-5	NA	TRBV4-3	CASSADRGYQETQYF
TRBJ1-2	NA	TRBV28	CASSSGQAPYGYTF
TRBJ1-1	NA	TRBV6-5	CASSYSMAQSSTEAFF
TRBJ1-2	NA	TRBV29-1	CSVIKTGRRGYTF
TRBJ2-4	NA	TRBV19	CASSIQGGDIQYF
TRBJ1-3	NA	TRBV5-4	CASSYVSGNTIYF
TRBJ2-7	NA	TRBV10-1	CASSPGGGGLYEQYF
TRBJ2-1	few	TRBV19	CASRYAGGQGVHEQFF
TRBJ2-2	NA	TRBV10-3	CAISGSDRRVTGELFF
TRBJ1-5	NA	TRBV4-1	CASSHGGLGEPQHF
TRBJ1-6	few	TRBV4-3	CASSLGQGGNSPLHF
TRBJ2-2	NA	TRBV4-1	CASSLSGLAVRTGELFF
TRBJ2-2	NA	TRBV2	CASRRDPLTGELFF
TRBJ2-7	NA	TRBV6-6	CASRFTGGTYEQYF
TRBJ1-1	NA	TRBV6-4	CASSLQGTDTEAFF
TRBJ2-1	NA	TRBV11-3	CASRGIDSNEQFF
TRBJ1-5	once	TRBV9	CASSVAGGAGQPQHF
TRBJ1-2	once	TRBV7-6	CASSLDRGYGYTF
TRBJ1-2	NA	TRBV29-1	CSVEDPRGRVGYTF
TRBJ2-6	NA	TRBV28	CATGTGGLSGANVLTF
TRBJ2-1	NA	TRBV5-6	CASSSILAGGGNEQFF
TRBJ2-5	NA	TRBV5-1	CASRLNALSQETQYF
TRBJ2-5	few	TRBV7-2	CASSRTSGGAVTGETQYF
TRBJ2-2	NA	TRBV5-1	CASSLRQDSGELFF
TRBJ2-2	once	TRBV5-4	CASSLVAGTGELFF
TRBJ2-4	NA	TRBV5-1	CASSLTGQGQNIQYF
TRBJ2-5	NA	TRBV6-1	CASSDRVQETQYF
TRBJ2-1	NA	TRBV7-2	CASSFPGLAVYNEQFF
TRBJ1-6	NA	TRBV25-1	CASSPSPGQGVGSPLHF